Below, 32 T cell receptor beta chains from the same sample are listed, as sequenced in a study of T cell responses to AZD1222 COVID-19 vaccine. The method was immunoSEQ multiplex PCR; TCRdb's version includes in-frame clones alone and lacks a portion of them. The table includes roughly 150,000 clones, around 88% detected once. The starting material was peripheral blood, obtained on day 0 of AZD1222 vaccination. The origin of the receptors is an adult in good health.

The rearrangement uses TRBV18 and TRBJ1-2, with TRBD1 matching over 7 bases. CDR3 length: 13 amino acids. Trimming removed 6 bases from V and 6 bases from J; junction bases left unmatched: 7. Germline values: CDR1 KGHSH, CDR2 LQKENI. The CDR3 DNA sequence: TGTGCCAGCTCCCTCCGGGACAGTGATGGCTACACCTTC. Amino acids: CASSLRDSDGYTF.

This sequence joins TRBV4-2 and TRBJ1-3; D remains ambiguous. This CDR3 is 12 amino acids long. Germline V gene lookup returns CDR1 LGHNA and CDR2 YNFKEQ. Trimming removed 5 bases from V and 6 bases from J, with 8 bases in between. DNA of the CDR3: TGTGCCAGCAGCTCTCGGCAAAACACCATATATTTT. This codes for CASSSRQNTIYF.

V gene TRBV7-9 combines with J gene TRBJ1-5; a weak D match, TRBD1 (6 bases). Germline CDR1 SEHNR, CDR2 FQNEAQ (reference sequence). V was pared by 3 bases and J by 9 bases, with 18 bases between. The CDR3 has 15 residues. The CDR3 loop reads CASSFSQTGDGPQHF. DNA of the CDR3: TGTGCCAGCAGCTTTTCCCAGACAGGAGATGGGCCCCAGCATTTT.

This clone was found a few times. CDR3 DNA sequence: TGTGCCACCAGCAGCGAGAGCTTACAGGGGGCGCGGGGAAACACCATATATTTT. Its translation: CATSSESLQGARGNTIYF. The chain employs TRBV15 and TRBJ1-3, with 9 bases lining up with TRBD1. The germline V gene encodes CDR1 LNHNV and CDR2 YYDKDF (reference sequence). The V gene end was trimmed by 3 bases and the J gene end by 4 bases; junction bases not matched to a gene: 13. CDR3 size: 18 residues.

The chain employs TRBV7-2 and TRBJ1-1; TRBD1 matches 7 bases. CDR1 and CDR2 from the germline V gene are SGHTA and FQGNSA. V dropped 5 bases and J dropped 10; count of bases not matched to a gene: 13. The CDR3 is 14 residues long. The CDR3 loop is CASSPQWDSYTAFF. The CDR3 region has the DNA TGTGCCAGCAGCCCCCAATGGGACAGCTACACAGCTTTCTTT. The whole variable domain, remainder taken from reference TRBV7-2 and TRBJ1-1, is GAGVSQSPSNKVTEKGKDVELRCDPISGHTALYWYRQSLGQGLEFLIYFQGNSAPDKSGLPSDRFSAERTGGSVSTLTIQRTQQEDSAVYLCASSPQWDSYTAFFGQGTRLTVV.

The chain joins TRBV27 to TRBJ1-2; D is perhaps TRBD1 (6 bases). Trimming left V 3 bases short and J 2 bases short, with 13 bases between. Germline-derived CDR1 and CDR2 are MNHEY and SMNVEV (reference sequence). This CDR3 spans 15 amino acids. The CDR3: CASSFFSTGNYGYTF. CDR3 bases: TGTGCCAGCAGTTTCTTTTCAACAGGGAACTATGGCTACACCTTC.

The chain has TRBV21-1 and TRBJ2-1; the D segment call TRBD2 is taken from the table without a DNA check. TRBV21-1 is given as a pseudogene. CDR3 size: 14 residues. The CDR3 loop is CASTRFQLENEQFF. The DNA of the CDR3 is TGTGCCAGCACCCGCTTCCAACTAGAGAATGAGCAGTTCTTC.

The DNA of the CDR3 is TGCAGCGTTGAAGATCGACTAGCGGGAGCGCACAATGAGCAGTTCTTC. This encodes CSVEDRLAGAHNEQFF. This chain links TRBV29-1 with TRBJ2-1; 12 bases agree with TRBD2. Germline trimming cut 0 bases from V and 5 bases from J; bases unmatched to any gene: 5. This CDR3 spans 16 amino acids. CDR1 and CDR2 (germline): SQVTM, ANQGSEA.

This sequence joins TRBV5-1 and TRBJ2-2, with D tentatively TRBD2 (5 bases). Trimming left V 3 bases short and J 3 bases short, with 9 bases between. The CDR3 extends over 14 amino acids. Germline loops: CDR1 SGHRS, CDR2 YFSETQ. The CDR3 loop is CASSYTSYTGELFF. The CDR3 DNA sequence: TGCGCCAGCAGCTACACTAGTTACACCGGGGAGCTGTTTTTT.

This sequence joins TRBV18 and TRBJ1-5; a weak D match, TRBD1 (5 bases). Trimming took 3 bases from V and 2 from J, leaving 14 bases between them. This CDR3 is built from 16 residues. The V gene's germline CDR1 is KGHSH and CDR2 LQKENI. The CDR3 here is CASSPFPGGGNQPQHF. The CDR3 DNA reads as TGTGCCAGCTCACCTTTCCCTGGGGGTGGCAATCAGCCCCAGCATTTT.

The chain links TRBV30 to TRBJ2-7; TRBD2 might be the D (5 bases). Germline CDR1 and CDR2: GTSNPN and SVGIG (reference sequence). The CDR3 contains 14 residues. Trimming removed 2 bases from V and 3 bases from J, with 14 bases in between. For the CDR3, the DNA is TGTGCCTGGAGTCGGGCTAGCCCCCGCTACGAGCAGTACTTC. The encoded protein is CAWSRASPRYEQYF.

In DNA, the CDR3 is TGTGCCAGTACCCGGACAGGGTGGGACACTGAAGCTTTCTTT. It encodes CASTRTGWDTEAFF. V and J are TRBV19 and TRBJ1-1, with 8 nucleotides matching TRBD1. V was pared by 7 bases and J by 3 bases, with 7 bases of the junction left unmatched. Germline CDR1 is LNHDA and CDR2 is SQIVND (reference sequence). CDR3 length equals 14 residues.

The chain couples TRBV29-1 to TRBJ2-7; 11 nucleotides line up with TRBD1. Losses at the gene ends were 6 bases for V and 4 bases for J; bases not matched to a gene: 5. CDR1 and CDR2 (germline): SQVTM, ANQGSEA. This CDR3 has 13 amino acids. CDR3 in DNA: TGCAGCGTCGCGGGACAGGGGGGGTACGAGCAGTACTTC. This sequence encodes CSVAGQGGYEQYF.

There are a few counts of this clone. The junction does not match germline at one end; this may be a read error. V usage is TRBV12-3 or TRBV12-4 and J usage is TRBJ2-7, with unresolved D. The CDR3 is 12 amino acids. The chain's CDR3 is CASSSGVGGDLF. In nucleotides, the CDR3 is TGTGCCAGCAGTTCAGGCGTAGGTGGGGATTTATTC.

The chain has TRBV6-5 and TRBJ1-2; D is undetermined. The CDR3 totals 15 residues. Germline V gene lookup returns CDR1 MNHEY and CDR2 SVGAGI. Trimming removed 5 bases at V and 2 bases at J, with 15 bases between. DNA of the CDR3: TGTGCCAGCAGTCTGACGGACGGGAGAAACTATGGCTACACCTTC. This translates into CASSLTDGRNYGYTF.

This clone was counted a few times. The chain is built from TRBV11-2 and TRBJ2-7, with D perhaps matching TRBD1 (5 bases). Germline CDR1 is SGHAT and CDR2 is FQNNGV. V lost 2 bases and J 0 bases, leaving 8 bases between the germline ends. This CDR3 has 14 amino acids. CDR3 region: CASSLSQGSYEQYF. In DNA, the CDR3 is TGTGCCAGCAGCTTATCCCAGGGCTCCTACGAGCAGTACTTC.

Here the CDR3 reads CASSSEGDSYNEQFF. The CDR3 DNA follows: TGTGCCAGCAGTTCCGAGGGGGACTCCTACAATGAGCAGTTCTTC. The chain recombines TRBV6-4 with TRBJ2-1, with D perhaps matching TRBD1 (6 bases). Looked up from germline, CDR1 is MRHNA and CDR2 is SNTAGT. This CDR3 has 15 residues. Deletions cut 5 bases from V and 0 bases from J, with 11 bases between.

The chain employs TRBV5-4 and TRBJ1-4; tentatively, D is TRBD1 (5 bases). The V end was cut by 4 bases, the J end by 9 bases, with 19 bases between. Germline V gene lookup returns CDR1 SGHNT and CDR2 YYREEE (reference sequence). This CDR3 contains 15 residues. CDR3 nucleotides: TGTGCCAGCAGCCAAGCGAGGGACGGGGATAAAAAACTGTTTTTT. Translating it yields CASSQARDGDKKLFF.

The chain links TRBV4-1 to TRBJ1-1; D gene uncertain. This CDR3 contains 11 residues. Trimming shortened V by 0 bases and J by 9 bases, and 5 bases separated the two germline ends. The V gene's germline CDR1 is MGHRA and CDR2 YSYEKL. CDR3 amino acids: CASSQDNQAFF. The CDR3 DNA follows: TGCGCCAGCAGCCAAGATAACCAAGCTTTCTTT.

This clone was seen more than once but under ten times. V usage is TRBV6-2 or TRBV6-3 and J usage is TRBJ2-7; perhaps TRBD1 as D (5 bases). Germline CDR1 is MNHEY and CDR2 is SVGEGT. V lost 2 bases and J 5 bases, leaving 13 bases between the germline ends. This CDR3 has 14 residues. The CDR3 sequence is CASSYRQGFNEQYF. DNA of the CDR3: TGTGCCAGCAGTTACAGGCAGGGATTCAACGAGCAGTACTTC.

V gene TRBV7-9 combines with J gene TRBJ2-4; D is possibly TRBD1 (5 bases). Germline-derived CDR1 and CDR2 are SEHNR and FQNEAQ (reference sequence). There are 14 residues in the CDR3. CDR3 in DNA: TGTGTCAGTTCCAGGGCCGAAGCCAAAAACATTCAGTACTTC. This gives the protein CVSSRAEAKNIQYF.

The chain recombines TRBV7-2 with TRBJ2-4; unclear D gene. The CDR3 has 13 residues. The V end was cut by 4 bases, the J end by 0 bases, with 4 bases between. CDR1 and CDR2 from the germline V gene are SGHTA and FQGNSA. The CDR3 loop is CASSSGAKNIQYF. The CDR3, as DNA: TGTGCCAGCAGCTCCGGAGCCAAAAACATTCAGTACTTC.

V and J are TRBV9 and TRBJ2-1, with D tentatively TRBD2 (6 bases). This CDR3 has 15 residues. In germline, CDR1 is SGDLS, CDR2 YYNGEE. V was pared by 2 bases and J by 0 bases, with 9 bases between. In nucleotides, the CDR3 is TGTGCCAGCAGCGTGGAGGGAAACTCCTACAATGAGCAGTTCTTC. Translation: CASSVEGNSYNEQFF.

This chain connects TRBV19 to TRBJ2-7; D ambiguous. The V gene's germline CDR1 is LNHDA and CDR2 SQIVND (reference sequence). The CDR3 sequence is 12 residues long. V was pared by 4 bases and J by 7 bases, with 11 bases between. The CDR3 nucleotides read TGTGCCAGTAGTAACGGCTTTGGGGAGCAGTACTTC. This codes for CASSNGFGEQYF.

The rearrangement links TRBV6-1 to TRBJ1-4, with a tentative D call TRBD1 (5 bases). Trimming cost V 3 bases and J 10 bases, with 12 bases left between them. The CDR3 runs to 13 residues. Germline V gene data show CDR1 as MNHNS and CDR2 as SASEGT. In DNA form, the CDR3 reads TGTGCCAGCAGTGAGGCGGGGGGAGGAAAACTGTTTTTT. Encoded protein: CASSEAGGGKLFF.

This clone occurred once. The chain employs TRBV6-5 and TRBJ1-1; D gene unclear. The CDR3 sequence is 13 residues long. Germline CDR1 reads MNHEY; CDR2 reads SVGAGI. V lost 4 bases and J 0 bases, leaving 6 bases between the germline ends. The CDR3 DNA follows: TGTGCCAGCAGTTCCGGGGTGAACACTGAAGCTTTCTTT. Its translation: CASSSGVNTEAFF.

The V and J genes are TRBV6-5 and TRBJ1-5; maybe TRBD1 (5 bases). V was shortened by 6 bases and J by 4 bases, with 16 bases between the two germline ends. CDR3 length equals 15 residues. CDR1 is MNHEY and CDR2 is SVGAGI in the germline V gene. Here the CDR3 DNA reads TGTGCCAGCAGGGGGGTCGGGGACGCTAATCAGCCCCAGCATTTT. Amino acid sequence: CASRGVGDANQPQHF.

This clone was counted a single time. The J gene is TRBJ2-1, the V gene TRBV10-3; 13 nucleotides line up with TRBD2. This CDR3 has 15 amino acids. V lost 10 bases and J lost 10; bases outside the gene matches: 13. The germline gives CDR1 ENHRY, CDR2 SYGVKD. CDR3 in amino acids: CATRTSGSQVGEQFF. The CDR3 nucleotides read TGTGCCACACGGACTAGCGGGAGTCAGGTGGGCGAGCAGTTCTTC.

The rearrangement uses TRBV7-9 and TRBJ2-3, with D possibly TRBD2 on 6 matching bases. The CDR3 covers 16 residues. Per germline, CDR1 SEHNR and CDR2 FQNEAQ (reference sequence). The germline V and J ends were trimmed by 3 bases and 2 bases, with 15 bases remaining between them. DNA of the CDR3: TGTGCCAGCAGCTTCAGACTAGATGAATTCACAGATACGCAGTATTTT. It encodes CASSFRLDEFTDTQYF.

Points on this clone: Other DNA sequences in this sample translate to the same CDR3. The chain employs TRBV27 and TRBJ1-1, with D perhaps matching TRBD1 (5 bases). Trimming shortened V by 3 bases and J by 4 bases, and 9 bases separated the two germline ends. Germline V gives CDR1 MNHEY, CDR2 SMNVEV (reference sequence). The CDR3 length is 13 residues. The CDR3 sequence is CASSFRGGTEAFF. The CDR3 DNA sequence: TGTGCCAGCAGTTTTCGGGGGGGCACTGAAGCTTTCTTT.

The chain is built from TRBV27 and TRBJ1-1, with TRBD1 as a possible D gene (5 bases). The CDR3 consists of 17 residues. Trimming stripped 0 bases from V and 4 bases from J, with 18 bases between. Germline V lookup: CDR1 MNHEY, CDR2 SMNVEV (reference sequence). The CDR3 loop is CASSLSAAASGGTEAFF. The CDR3 DNA sequence: TGTGCCAGCAGTTTATCGGCGGCGGCATCTGGGGGCACTGAAGCTTTCTTT.

The genes are TRBV6-1 and TRBJ2-7, with TRBD2 as a possible D gene (6 bases). The CDR3 totals 12 residues. Germline CDR1 MNHNS, CDR2 SASEGT. Trimming removed 2 bases at V and 10 bases at J, with 12 bases between. The CDR3 here is CASSESAEGQYF. The CDR3 region has the DNA TGTGCCAGCAGTGAATCGGCGGAGGGCCAGTACTTC.